Presented here are 21 T cell receptor beta chains from one specimen sequenced in a study of blood T cell repertoires in COVID-19. Generated by immunoSEQ multiplex PCR, the TCRdb table keeps only in-frame clones and is missing some. The sample has some 360,000 clones, about 89% seen once; the top ten hold 2.3%. Sequences were obtained from peripheral blood. The receptors shown here come from an older woman with COVID-19, enrolled during active disease.

The chain links TRBV7-3 to TRBJ2-2; D ambiguous. Germline loops: CDR1 SGHTA, CDR2 FQGTGA. Trimming shortened V by 3 bases and J by 4 bases, and 6 bases separated the two germline ends. The CDR3 contains 13 residues. CDR3: CASSLRFTGELFF. The CDR3 nucleotides read TGTGCCAGCAGCTTGAGGTTCACCGGGGAGCTGTTTTTT.

The V call is TRBV6-5, the J call TRBJ2-6; 8 nucleotides align to TRBD1. Looked up from germline, CDR1 is MNHEY and CDR2 is SVGAGI. The V gene end was trimmed by 0 bases and the J gene end by 4 bases; junction bases not matched to a gene: 2. The CDR3 totals 16 residues. Here the CDR3 DNA reads TGTGCCAGCAGTTACTCTCAGGGGGCAGGGGCCAACGTCCTGACTTTC. Encoded protein: CASSYSQGAGANVLTF.

V gene TRBV7-6 combines with J gene TRBJ1-2, with TRBD1 matching 7 bases. Unmatched junction bases numbered 8, after V lost 1 base and J lost 3 bases. The V gene's germline CDR1 is SGHVS and CDR2 FNYEAQ. The CDR3 runs to 16 residues. CDR3 protein: CASSLGAGGSYYGYTF. DNA of the CDR3: TGTGCCAGCAGCTTAGGGGCAGGGGGTTCGTACTATGGCTACACCTTC.

The chain uses TRBV6-5 and TRBJ2-3; 8 bases are shared with TRBD1. The CDR3 runs to 15 residues. J lost 4 bases, V lost 6 bases, and 9 bases had no gene match. Germline loops: CDR1 MNHEY, CDR2 SVGAGI. For the CDR3, the DNA is TGTGCCAGCAGCCATGACAGGGGTTCGGCAGATACGCAGTATTTT. Translated: CASSHDRGSADTQYF.

The chain carries TRBV6-5 and TRBJ1-2, with D perhaps TRBD1 (5 bases). CDR1 is MNHEY, CDR2 SVGAGI, per germline. Trimming removed 9 bases from V and 4 bases from J, with 21 bases in between. The CDR3 totals 15 residues. DNA for the CDR3: TGTGCCAGTGCGCCGGCCGGCAGGGTTCCCTATGGCTACACCTTC. Protein sequence: CASAPAGRVPYGYTF.

V usage is TRBV2 and J usage is TRBJ1-2; TRBD1 agrees at 8 bases. The CDR3 runs 12 residues. The V segment lost 6 bases and the J segment 8 bases; nucleotides outside the gene matches: 5. CDR1 and CDR2 (germline): SNHLY, FYNNEI. CDR3 in amino acids: CASRGQATGYTF. In DNA form, the CDR3 reads TGTGCCAGCAGGGGACAGGCCACGGGCTACACCTTC.

This chain joins TRBV5-1 and TRBJ1-3, with TRBD1 matching over 8 bases. J was trimmed by 0 bases and V by 4 bases; bases with no gene match: 3. This CDR3 spans 15 amino acids. Germline CDR1 reads SGHRS; CDR2 reads YFSETQ. This chain's CDR3 is CASSGGQGSGNTIYF. CDR3 DNA: TGCGCCAGCAGCGGAGGACAGGGCTCTGGAAACACCATATATTTT.

The rearrangement links TRBV30 to TRBJ2-7; D may be TRBD2 (5 bases). The CDR3 totals 12 residues. Germline V gives CDR1 GTSNPN, CDR2 SVGIG (reference sequence). V was clipped by 0 bases and J by 3 bases, with 6 bases between them. The CDR3, as DNA: TGTGCCTGGAGTGTGGACTTCTACGAGCAGTACTTC. Translating it yields CAWSVDFYEQYF.

In its sample, this clone was seen once. The chain employs TRBV11-2 and TRBJ2-2; D is perhaps TRBD2 (5 bases). The CDR3 spans 13 residues. The V end lost 4 bases, the J end lost 6 bases, and 9 bases lay between the germline ends. The germline CDR1 and CDR2 sequences are SGHAT and FQNNGV. The CDR3 here is CASSSTRSGELFF. DNA for the CDR3: TGTGCCAGCAGCTCTACTAGATCCGGGGAGCTGTTTTTT.

This chain connects TRBV9 to TRBJ2-3; TRBD2 is a possible D gene (5 bases). The germline gives CDR1 SGDLS, CDR2 YYNGEE. Trimming removed 5 bases at V and 8 bases at J, with 12 bases between. This CDR3 spans 12 amino acids. Here the CDR3 DNA reads TGTGCCAGCAGTCCTCCAGCGGTTACGCAGTATTTT. Its translation is CASSPPAVTQYF.

This clone appeared a single time. The V gene is TRBV2, the J gene TRBJ1-1; 7 bases agree with TRBD1. The CDR3 runs to 14 residues. The germline gives CDR1 SNHLY, CDR2 FYNNEI. With 10 bases clipped from V and 2 bases from J, the junction kept 10 bases outside the gene matches. The CDR3 spells CATAVRGHNTEAFF. The CDR3 bases are TGTGCCACCGCAGTTAGGGGGCACAACACTGAAGCTTTCTTT.

CDR3 bases: TGCGCCGGGGGACAGGGACTCTCCGAGCAGTACTTC. Protein product: CAGGQGLSEQYF. The gene calls are TRBV10-2 and TRBJ2-7; TRBD1 matches at 9 bases. The CDR3 is made up of 12 amino acids. Germline V CDR1 and CDR2: WSHSY, SAAADI. The junction had 8 bases not matched to a gene; V was cut back by 11 bases and J by 6 bases.

The chain uses TRBV10-1 and TRBJ2-3; D not resolved. This CDR3 spans 16 amino acids. V was pared by 2 bases and J by 1 base, with 13 bases between. CDR1 and CDR2 (germline): WNHNN, SYGVQD (reference sequence). In DNA, the CDR3 is TGCGCCAGCAGTGAGGGGTCAGGCAGCCGCACAGATACGCAGTATTTT. Its translation is CASSEGSGSRTDTQYF.

The chain has TRBV7-3 and TRBJ2-1; TRBD2 aligns across 9 bases. Unmatched junction bases numbered 16, after V lost 5 bases and J lost 2 bases. CDR3 length equals 19 residues. Germline V lookup: CDR1 SGHTA, CDR2 FQGTGA. CDR3: CASSPKGLASGAAYNEQFF. In nucleotides, the CDR3 is TGTGCCAGCAGCCCCAAAGGACTAGCGAGTGGGGCTGCCTACAATGAGCAGTTCTTC.

The rearrangement joins TRBV6-2 or TRBV6-3 to TRBJ1-2; 8 bases match TRBD1. This CDR3 spans 14 amino acids. With 6 bases clipped from V and 6 bases from J, the junction kept 9 bases outside the gene matches. Germline-derived CDR1 and CDR2 are MNHEY and SVGEGT. CDR3: CASSPGQGAHGYTF. The CDR3 region has the DNA TGTGCCAGCAGCCCCGGACAGGGTGCCCATGGCTACACCTTC.

This rearrangement joins TRBV24-1 to TRBJ1-2; maybe TRBD1 (6 bases). This CDR3 is built from 12 residues. From germline, CDR1 is KGHDR and CDR2 SFDVKD. The V gene lost 7 bases and the J gene lost 6 bases, with 11 bases spanning the gap. CDR3: CATRDRLDGYTF. DNA of the CDR3: TGTGCCACCAGAGACAGGTTGGATGGCTACACCTTC.

The rearrangement uses TRBV10-1 and TRBJ1-1; the D gene is possibly TRBD1 (6 bases). V lost 6 bases and J lost 4, with 12 bases in between. Germline V lookup: CDR1 WNHNN, CDR2 SYGVQD (reference sequence). CDR3 length: 13 residues. The DNA for the CDR3 is TGCGCCAGCAGACAGGGCTTGGTCACTGAAGCTTTCTTT. Amino acids: CASRQGLVTEAFF.

The V call is TRBV6-5, the J call TRBJ2-7; D unresolved. The germline V gene encodes CDR1 MNHEY and CDR2 SVGAGI. The CDR3 length is 13 residues. The germline V and J ends were trimmed by 6 bases and 0 bases, with 9 bases remaining between them. In DNA, the CDR3 is TGTGCCAGCAGGGCCATTGGCTCCTACGAGCAGTACTTC. Its translation: CASRAIGSYEQYF.

The chain combines TRBV7-9 with TRBJ2-1; D is unresolved. V shed 5 bases and J shed 9 bases, with 11 bases lying between them. Germline CDR1 is SEHNR and CDR2 is FQNEAQ (reference sequence). The CDR3 runs 12 residues. CDR3 sequence: CASSVHAGEQFF. The CDR3 coding sequence is TGTGCCAGCAGCGTTCATGCCGGTGAGCAGTTCTTC.

The chain joins TRBV5-1 to TRBJ1-2; no clear D gene. This CDR3 contains 13 residues. The ends were cut back, 4 bases at V and 3 bases at J, with 10 bases in the middle. Germline CDR1 SGHRS, CDR2 YFSETQ. CDR3 region: CASSPDGDYGYTF. CDR3 sequence (DNA): TGCGCCAGCAGCCCAGACGGAGACTATGGCTACACCTTC.

The V and J genes are TRBV5-1 and TRBJ2-7, with 11 bases aligning to TRBD1. The CDR3 is 16 residues long. Per the germline V gene, CDR1 is SGHRS and CDR2 is YFSETQ. The trim removed 0 bases at V and 2 bases at J, leaving 4 bases unmatched. The CDR3 loop reads CASSLEPGQGAYEQYF. The CDR3 DNA reads TGCGCCAGCAGCTTGGAACCGGGACAGGGGGCCTACGAGCAGTACTTC.